The 13 T cell receptor beta chains below come from one sample, sequenced in a study of T cells in Graves' hyperthyroidism and ophthalmopathy. The investigators amplified TCR beta CDR3 regions from RNA transcripts. Primed by the HTBI set, a first-round RT-PCR was run on the TCR CDR3. TCRdb independently ran MiXCR on the multiplex PCR reads; one entry per CDR3 protein. Of approximately 400,000 distinct CDR3 sequences in the sample, 15% to 18% were seen once. The sample was blood. Receptors originate from a young woman with Graves' hyperthyroidism.

This clonotype occurred many times. The J gene is TRBJ1-5, the V gene TRBV18; D gene uncertain. Trimming took 6 bases from V and 6 from J, leaving 12 bases between them. The CDR3 spans 13 residues. Germline V gene data show CDR1 as KGHSH and CDR2 as LQKENI. CDR3 nucleotide sequence: TGTGCCAGCTCGACCGAAGTTAGTCAGCCCCAGCATTTT. As protein: CASSTEVSQPQHF. Filled out from reference TRBV18 and TRBJ1-5, the complete variable domain reads NAGVMQNPRHLVRRRGQEARLRCSPMKGHSHVYWYRQLPEEGLKFMVYLQKENIIDESGMPKERFSAEFPKEGPSILRIQQVVRGDSAAYFCASSTEVSQPQHFGDGTRLSIL.

A word on this clonotype: It may be a read error: a sequence one base away is much more abundant. The gene calls are TRBV20-1 and TRBJ1-6; maybe TRBD1 (5 bases). Trimming took off 1 base at V and 9 bases at J, with 13 bases between the two ends. Germline V gene sequence: CDR1 DFQATT, CDR2 SNEGSKA (reference sequence). The CDR3 covers 14 residues. The chain's CDR3 is CSARAGVWRSPLHF. In DNA, the CDR3 is TGCAGTGCTAGAGCGGGGGTTTGGCGTTCACCCCTCCACTTT.

The chain has TRBV4-1 and TRBJ2-1, with D unresolved. CDR1 is MGHRA, CDR2 YSYEKL, per germline. This CDR3 has 15 residues. Deletions cut 1 base from V and 0 bases from J, with 7 bases between. The CDR3 coding sequence is TGCGCCAGCAGCCAAGGGGCCCTCTCCTACAATGAGCAGTTCTTC. Amino acids: CASSQGALSYNEQFF.

This clonotype was detected only a few times. The CDR3 protein is CASSQEEGGVNGYTF. CDR3 DNA sequence: TGTGCCAGCAGCCAAGAGGAGGGGGGTGTTAATGGCTACACCTTC. The chain combines TRBV4-2 with TRBJ1-2; D might be TRBD1 (6 bases). CDR1 LGHNA and CDR2 YNFKEQ come from the germline V gene. Deletions cut 0 bases from V and 6 bases from J, with 14 bases between. The CDR3 contains 15 residues.

This clonotype was counted at least ten times. This chain joins TRBV7-9 and TRBJ1-1; D remains ambiguous. The CDR3 contains 12 residues. The germline gives CDR1 SEHNR, CDR2 FQNEAQ (reference sequence). The V gene lost 5 bases and the J gene lost 5 bases, with 9 bases spanning the gap. The chain's CDR3 is CASSRGLTEAFF. For the CDR3, the DNA is TGTGCCAGCAGCCGAGGATTAACTGAAGCTTTCTTT.

The chain uses TRBV24-1 and TRBJ2-4; no clear D. The germline CDR1 and CDR2 sequences are KGHDR and SFDVKD. Trimming stripped 1 base from V and 15 bases from J, with 15 bases between. The CDR3 loop spans 13 amino acids. For the CDR3, the DNA is TGTGCCACCAGTGATTTAGGCCTCCAAACTTGGTACTTC. Translation: CATSDLGLQTWYF.

The V gene is TRBV6-1, the J gene TRBJ2-3; possibly TRBD2 for D (5 bases). Trimming shortened V by 6 bases and J by 11 bases, and 15 bases separated the two germline ends. Germline loops: CDR1 MNHNS, CDR2 SASEGT. The CDR3 runs to 12 residues. The CDR3 nucleotides read TGTGCCAGCAGGACCACTAGTTCGGAGCAGTATTTT. Amino acid sequence: CASRTTSSEQYF.

The chain recombines TRBV20-1 with TRBJ1-3; tentatively, D is TRBD1 (5 bases). The V end was cut by 4 bases, the J end by 1 base, with 20 bases between. The CDR3 consists of 17 residues. CDR1 is DFQATT and CDR2 is SNEGSKA in the germline V gene (reference sequence). The CDR3 sequence is CSAILTGPQLSGNTIYF. CDR3 nucleotide sequence: TGCAGTGCTATACTTACAGGCCCCCAACTTTCTGGAAACACCATATATTTT.

This clonotype has a handful of counts. This sequence joins TRBV7-9 and TRBJ2-1, with D tentatively TRBD2 (5 bases). The CDR3 consists of 16 residues. Trimming left V 0 bases short and J 3 bases short, with 12 bases between. Germline V gene lookup returns CDR1 SEHNR and CDR2 FQNEAQ (reference sequence). The CDR3 region is CASSLAGGSYYNEQFF. The CDR3 nucleotides are TGTGCCAGCAGCTTAGCGGGTGGGAGTTACTACAATGAGCAGTTCTTC.

This clonotype occurred many times. The V and J genes are TRBV13 and TRBJ1-1; maybe TRBD1 (5 bases). CDR3 length: 15 residues. Per germline, CDR1 PRHDT and CDR2 FYEKMQ (reference sequence). V was clipped by 5 bases and J by 5 bases, with 18 bases between them. The CDR3 DNA sequence: TGTGCCAGCAGCCTCCCGTCGGCAGGGAGGACTGAAGCTTTCTTT. It specifies CASSLPSAGRTEAFF.

This clonotype was recorded a few times. V gene TRBV3-1 combines with J gene TRBJ2-1, with D unclear. Germline V gene data show CDR1 as LGHDT and CDR2 as YNNKEL (reference sequence). The V gene lost 1 base and the J gene lost 9 bases, with 13 bases spanning the gap. This CDR3 contains 14 residues. As DNA, the CDR3 is TGTGCCAGCAGCCAAGTTCCTGCAGGCGCTGAGCAGTTCTTC. It specifies CASSQVPAGAEQFF.

Only a few counts were recorded for this clonotype. The genes are TRBV20-1 and TRBJ1-1; 9 bases align to TRBD1. The CDR3 contains 14 residues. Trimming at V came to 7 bases and at J to 7 bases, leaving 13 bases not matched to a gene. Germline loops: CDR1 DFQATT, CDR2 SNEGSKA (reference sequence). The CDR3 bases are TGCAGTGTACCACAGGGGGCAGTAGACGGTGAAGCTTTCTTT. Protein: CSVPQGAVDGEAFF.

Only a few counts were recorded for this clonotype. A read error may be the cause here, since a much bigger clone is one base away. The genes are TRBV28 and TRBJ2-4; 11 bases are shared with TRBD2. The CDR3 is 16 residues long. Germline CDR1 reads MDHEN; CDR2 reads SYDVKM. CDR3 region: CASSLLAGGNKSIQYF. CDR3 DNA sequence: TGTGCCAGCAGTTTATTAGCGGGAGGGAACAAAAGCATTCAGTACTTC.